Shown below are 30 T cell receptor beta chains from a single sample sequenced in a study of cytomegalovirus exposure and HLA in healthy donors. PCR amplification relied on 60 Vbeta primers (plus 13 Jbeta primers). Profiled with immunoSEQ multiplex PCR; TCRdb holds only in-frame clones, not every one. The sample holds roughly 180,000 clones; about four fifths are singletons and the top ten take approximately 2.9%. Sequenced: PBMCs. The receptors stem from a female donor in good health and CMV-seronegative.

CDR3 bases: TGCAGTGCTAGTCTTTCTTATGGCTACACCTTC. This codes for CSASLSYGYTF. V is TRBV20-1 and J is TRBJ1-2; D is ambiguous. This CDR3 is built from 11 residues. V was trimmed by 3 bases and J by 5 bases, leaving 7 bases between them. Germline V gene lookup returns CDR1 DFQATT and CDR2 SNEGSKA (reference sequence).

This clone was recorded a few times. This chain links TRBV29-1 with TRBJ2-5; TRBD2 is a possible D gene (6 bases). This CDR3 is built from 14 residues. The germline V and J ends were trimmed by 5 bases and 4 bases, with 17 bases remaining between them. Germline loops: CDR1 SQVTM, CDR2 ANQGSEA. CDR3 DNA: TGCAGCGTTCGGCGCGGGGAAACGGGAGAGACCCAGTACTTC. Encoded protein: CSVRRGETGETQYF.

The chain has TRBV9 and TRBJ2-2; TRBD2 might be the D (6 bases). Trimming pared 3 bases from V and 5 bases from J, leaving 11 bases between. Germline CDR1 reads SGDLS; CDR2 reads YYNGEE. This CDR3 contains 14 residues. The CDR3 region is CASSEISGTGELFF. The DNA for the CDR3 is TGTGCCAGCAGCGAGATCAGCGGGACCGGGGAGCTGTTTTTT.

The chain joins TRBV2 to TRBJ1-1; 7 nucleotides agree with TRBD1. This CDR3 contains 15 residues. Germline V CDR1 and CDR2: SNHLY, FYNNEI. Trimming at V came to 7 bases and at J to 4 bases, leaving 12 bases not matched to a gene. Here the CDR3 reads CASMRDRQGGTEAFF. The CDR3, as DNA: TGTGCCAGCATGCGCGATCGACAGGGCGGCACTGAAGCTTTCTTT.

V usage is TRBV27 and J usage is TRBJ2-2, with 10 bases that match TRBD1. Germline-derived CDR1 and CDR2 are MNHEY and SMNVEV (reference sequence). V lost 8 bases, J lost 4 bases, and 16 bases stayed unmatched. CDR3 length: 18 residues. In nucleotides, the CDR3 is TGTGCCAGCGGGACAGGGGACGGGGGGACGACGCTCACCGGGGAGCTGTTTTTT. Its translation is CASGTGDGGTTLTGELFF.

The gene calls are TRBV7-8 and TRBJ1-5; perhaps TRBD1 as D (5 bases). Trimming shortened V by 4 bases and J by 0 bases, and 16 bases separated the two germline ends. This CDR3 has 17 residues. CDR1 is SGHVS and CDR2 is FQNEAQ in the germline V gene. The CDR3 here is CASSSRLTAYSNQPQHF. CDR3 DNA: TGTGCCAGCAGCTCACGACTGACAGCATATAGCAATCAGCCCCAGCATTTT.

J is TRBJ1-2 and V is TRBV23-1; TRBD1 agrees at 9 bases. TRBV23-1 is an ORF, and what it does is uncertain. CDR3 length: 13 amino acids. The junction had 7 bases not matched to a gene; V was cut back by 6 bases and J by 8 bases. This chain's CDR3 is CASSRNRGQGYTF. CDR3 nucleotides: TGCGCCAGCAGCCGAAACAGGGGGCAAGGCTACACCTTC.

This chain uses TRBV4-2 with TRBJ2-5, with 15 nucleotides matching TRBD2. The ends lost 4 bases at V and 5 bases at J; junction bases unmatched: 17. CDR1 is LGHNA, CDR2 YNFKEQ, per germline. The CDR3 sequence is 20 residues long. The CDR3 here is CASSPSRGLAGGPGGETQYF. Here the CDR3 DNA reads TGTGCCAGCAGCCCTTCGCGAGGACTAGCGGGAGGGCCTGGCGGTGAGACCCAGTACTTC.

V and J are TRBV6-1 and TRBJ1-1, with D perhaps matching TRBD1 (5 bases). In germline, CDR1 is MNHNS, CDR2 SASEGT. Trimming removed 7 bases from V and 0 bases from J, with 9 bases in between. CDR3 size: 13 residues. The CDR3 loop reads CASKDTLNTEAFF. CDR3 sequence (DNA): TGTGCCAGCAAGGACACTTTGAACACTGAAGCTTTCTTT.

The chain combines TRBV11-2 with TRBJ1-2; tentative D call: TRBD1 (6 bases). Trimming stripped 4 bases from V and 5 bases from J, with 11 bases between. Germline-derived CDR1 and CDR2 are SGHAT and FQNNGV. CDR3 size: 13 residues. CDR3: CASSWGQIYGYTF. CDR3 sequence (DNA): TGTGCCAGCAGCTGGGGGCAGATATATGGCTACACCTTC.

The rearrangement links TRBV5-1 to TRBJ1-1; D is unresolved. The V end was cut by 1 base, the J end by 3 bases, with 10 bases between. The CDR3 extends over 14 amino acids. Germline lookup yields CDR1 SGHRS and CDR2 YFSETQ. CDR3 sequence: CASSLFGEDTEAFF. The DNA for the CDR3 is TGCGCCAGCAGCTTGTTCGGGGAAGACACTGAAGCTTTCTTT.

This rearrangement joins TRBV7-8 to TRBJ2-7, with TRBD2 matching over 8 bases. Germline CDR1 and CDR2: SGHVS and FQNEAQ. The CDR3 spans 15 residues. The V segment lost 3 bases and the J segment 0 bases; nucleotides outside the gene matches: 4. CDR3 in DNA: TGTGCCAGCAGCTTGACTAGCGCGACCTCCTACGAGCAGTACTTC. Its protein product is CASSLTSATSYEQYF.

As DNA, the CDR3 is TGTGCCAGCAGTCCGGTAGGGTCGCGACAGGGGGCGAGGTACGAGCAGTACTTC. Translated: CASSPVGSRQGARYEQYF. The chain is built from TRBV28 and TRBJ2-7; 10 bases line up with TRBD1. Germline CDR1 and CDR2: MDHEN and SYDVKM. V trimming: 5 bases; J trimming: 4 bases; junction bases outside the gene matches: 17. This CDR3 spans 18 amino acids.

This sequence joins TRBV18 and TRBJ2-5; 10 positions agree with TRBD2. This CDR3 has 19 residues. CDR1 is KGHSH, CDR2 LQKENI, per germline. V was pared by 0 bases and J by 0 bases, with 10 bases of the junction left unmatched. In DNA, the CDR3 is TGTGCCAGCTCACCACCCTATCGACTAGCGGGCCAATACCAAGAGACCCAGTACTTC. The encoded protein is CASSPPYRLAGQYQETQYF.

V is TRBV10-3 and J is TRBJ2-5; 12 bases map to TRBD2. With 0 bases clipped from V and 5 bases from J, the junction kept 4 bases outside the gene matches. Germline lookup yields CDR1 ENHRY and CDR2 SYGVKD. The CDR3 runs to 16 residues. CDR3 nucleotide sequence: TGTGCCATCAGTGAGTCTCCTCTAGCGGGAGGGGAGACCCAGTACTTC. Translating gives CAISESPLAGGETQYF.

This clone was seen more than once but under ten times. The chain joins TRBV9 to TRBJ1-1, with a weak D call TRBD1 (6 bases). V was pared by 3 bases and J by 5 bases, with 11 bases between. The CDR3 consists of 13 residues. CDR1 SGDLS and CDR2 YYNGEE come from the germline V gene. The CDR3 loop reads CASSAGQSTEAFF. CDR3 in DNA: TGTGCCAGCAGCGCCGGACAGAGTACTGAAGCTTTCTTT.

This clone was counted only a few times. This chain uses TRBV4-3 with TRBJ2-7, with 9 nucleotides matching TRBD1. Germline V gene data show CDR1 as LGHNA and CDR2 as YSLEER. Trimming cost V 3 bases and J 4 bases; bases outside gene matches: 1. The CDR3 runs 13 residues. The CDR3 DNA is TGCGCCAGCAGCCATGACAGGGGGTACGAGCAGTACTTC. Its protein is CASSHDRGYEQYF.

The rearrangement links TRBV5-1 to TRBJ2-3; TRBD1 matches at 7 bases. Germline loops: CDR1 SGHRS, CDR2 YFSETQ. V lost 3 bases, J lost 5 bases, and 6 bases stayed unmatched. CDR3 length: 14 amino acids. In DNA form, the CDR3 reads TGCGCCAGCAGCTCGGGGACAGCTGGAGATACGCAGTATTTT. Its translation is CASSSGTAGDTQYF.

This chain's CDR3 is CASSQVEGASTEAFF. As DNA, the CDR3 is TGTGCCAGCAGCCAAGTAGAGGGGGCGAGCACTGAAGCTTTCTTT. The chain recombines TRBV4-2 with TRBJ1-1; TRBD1 matches 7 bases. The CDR3 consists of 15 residues. Germline V gene lookup returns CDR1 LGHNA and CDR2 YNFKEQ. V dropped 1 base and J dropped 4; count of bases not matched to a gene: 6.

The chain carries TRBV9 and TRBJ2-1; TRBD1 is a possible D gene (6 bases). Trimming stripped 4 bases from V and 6 bases from J, with 8 bases between. This CDR3 is 12 amino acids long. Looked up from germline, CDR1 is SGDLS and CDR2 is YYNGEE. The CDR3 here is CASSKGGNEQFF. The CDR3 nucleotides are TGTGCCAGCAGCAAAGGGGGCAATGAGCAGTTCTTC.

This clone has more than one count but fewer than ten. The chain has TRBV25-1 and TRBJ2-7; maybe TRBD1 (6 bases). From germline, CDR1 is MGHDK and CDR2 SYGVNS. This CDR3 region has 11 residues. Trimming removed 6 bases at V and 3 bases at J, with 6 bases between. The CDR3 bases are TGTGCCAGCAGGGGACACTACGAGCAGTACTTC. As protein: CASRGHYEQYF.

In this sample, this clone turned up a few times. The sample contains more than one DNA sequence encoding this CDR3. V is TRBV29-1 and J is TRBJ2-6, with D possibly being TRBD1 (5 bases). CDR3 length equals 14 residues. Between the trimmed V and J ends, which lost 4 bases and 0 bases, there was a span of 7 bases. Looked up from germline, CDR1 is SQVTM and CDR2 is ANQGSEA. This CDR3 is CSVGDSSGANVLTF. The CDR3 DNA sequence: TGCAGCGTTGGCGACAGCTCTGGGGCCAACGTCCTGACTTTC.

The chain recombines TRBV30 with TRBJ2-6, with TRBD1 as a possible D gene (6 bases). V shed 5 bases and J shed 0 bases, with 20 bases lying between them. Germline V gives CDR1 GTSNPN, CDR2 SVGIG (reference sequence). CDR3 length equals 18 residues. The CDR3 protein is CAWGGSAGANSGANVLTF. In DNA form, the CDR3 reads TGTGCCTGGGGAGGTTCGGCAGGGGCGAACTCTGGGGCCAACGTCCTGACTTTC.

The CDR3 spells CASSLARSGLDEQFF. In nucleotides, the CDR3 is TGTGCCAGCAGCTTAGCCCGTAGCGGGCTTGATGAGCAGTTCTTC. The chain uses TRBV7-9 and TRBJ2-1; 7 nucleotides line up with TRBD2. Trimming removed 0 bases from V and 8 bases from J; junction bases left unmatched: 7. This CDR3 is built from 15 residues. The germline gives CDR1 SEHNR, CDR2 FQNEAQ (reference sequence).

The rearrangement joins TRBV4-1 to TRBJ2-7; possible D gene TRBD2, 5 bases. The CDR3 totals 16 residues. Trimming left V 4 bases short and J 2 bases short, with 18 bases between. Germline V gene data show CDR1 as MGHRA and CDR2 as YSYEKL. Here the CDR3 reads CASSPATRPFAYEQYF. CDR3 DNA sequence: TGCGCCAGCAGCCCCGCAACTAGACCTTTCGCCTACGAGCAGTACTTC.

The J gene is TRBJ1-5, the V gene TRBV7-2, with TRBD1 matching 7 bases. This CDR3 is 13 amino acids long. V gave up 4 bases and J gave up 4 bases; unmatched junction bases: 1. Germline lookup yields CDR1 SGHTA and CDR2 FQGNSA. Here the CDR3 reads CASSSDRNQPQHF. CDR3 bases: TGTGCCAGCAGCTCGGACAGGAATCAGCCCCAGCATTTT. The full variable domain, its missing parts supplied by reference TRBV7-2 and TRBJ1-5, is GAGVSQSPSNKVTEKGKDVELRCDPISGHTALYWYRQSLGQGLEFLIYFQGNSAPDKSGLPSDRFSAERTGGSVSTLTIQRTQQEDSAVYLCASSSDRNQPQHFGDGTRLSIL.

DNA of the CDR3: TGTGCCAGTAGGAAAGACAGGGCGACGGGGCAAAAGAATCAGCCCCAGCATTTT. Translating it yields CASRKDRATGQKNQPQHF. The rearrangement links TRBV19 to TRBJ1-5, with 7 bases aligning to TRBD1. Per the germline V gene, CDR1 is LNHDA and CDR2 is SQIVND (reference sequence). CDR3 size: 18 residues. Trimming took 6 bases from V and 4 from J; bases not matched to a gene: 18.

This chain links TRBV11-3 with TRBJ2-5; 8 nucleotides match TRBD1. J lost 6 bases, V lost 1 base, and 4 bases had no gene match. CDR1 SGHNT and CDR2 YENEEA come from the germline V gene. This CDR3 spans 14 amino acids. CDR3 bases: TGTGCCAGCAGCTTAGGCAGGGGGCTACAGACCCAGTACTTC. Encoded protein: CASSLGRGLQTQYF. The whole variable domain, remainder taken from reference TRBV11-3 and TRBJ2-5, is EAGVVQSPRYKIIEKKQPVAFWCNPISGHNTLYWYLQNLGQGPELLIRYENEEAVDDSQLPKDRFSAERLKGVDSTLKIQPAELGDSAVYLCASSLGRGLQTQYFGPGTRLLVL.

This chain links TRBV29-1 with TRBJ2-7, with D maybe TRBD2 (6 bases). Germline CDR1 SQVTM, CDR2 ANQGSEA. The ends were cut back, 0 bases at V and 3 bases at J, with 15 bases in the middle. This CDR3 is built from 15 residues. The CDR3 nucleotides read TGCAGCGTTGAAGAGCCATGGGGGGAAAACTACGAGCAGTACTTC. It codes for CSVEEPWGENYEQYF.

Regarding this clone: Germline is not matched at one junction end, which may reflect a read error. The CDR3 here is CASSYAQGRGIF. The CDR3 coding sequence is TGTGCCAGCAGCTATGCACAGGGGAGAGGGATCTTC. This sequence joins TRBV11-2 and TRBJ2-1; TRBD1 matches at 7 bases. The germline V gene encodes CDR1 SGHAT and CDR2 FQNNGV. This CDR3 spans 12 amino acids. Supplemented by reference TRBV11-2 and TRBJ2-1, the full variable domain reads EAGVAQSPRYKIIEKRQSVAFWCNPISGHATLYWYQQILGQGPKLLIQFQNNGVVDDSQLPKDRFSAERLKGVDSTLKIQPAKLEDSAVYLCASSYAQGRGIFGPGTRLTVL.